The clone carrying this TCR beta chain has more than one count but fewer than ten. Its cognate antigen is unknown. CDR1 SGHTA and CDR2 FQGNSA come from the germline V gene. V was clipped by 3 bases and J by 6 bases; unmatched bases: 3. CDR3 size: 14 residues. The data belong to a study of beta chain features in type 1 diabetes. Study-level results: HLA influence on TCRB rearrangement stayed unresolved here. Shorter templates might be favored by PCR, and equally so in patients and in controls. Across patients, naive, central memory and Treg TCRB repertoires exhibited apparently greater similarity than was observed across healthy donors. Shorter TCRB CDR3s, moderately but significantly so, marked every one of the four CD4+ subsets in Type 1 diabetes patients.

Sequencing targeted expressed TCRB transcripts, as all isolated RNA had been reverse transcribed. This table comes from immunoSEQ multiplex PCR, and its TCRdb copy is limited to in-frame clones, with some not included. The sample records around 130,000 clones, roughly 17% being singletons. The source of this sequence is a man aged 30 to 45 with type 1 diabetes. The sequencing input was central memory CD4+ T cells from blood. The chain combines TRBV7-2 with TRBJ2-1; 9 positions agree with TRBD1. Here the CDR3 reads CASSFPTGGNEQFF. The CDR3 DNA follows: TGTGCCAGCAGCTTCCCGACAGGGGGCAATGAGCAGTTCTTC.